This T cell receptor beta chain was observed in a study of cytomegalovirus exposure and HLA in healthy donors. General study findings and limits: Cytomegalovirus association was assigned to more than 150 TCR beta chains.

The CDR3 runs to 12 residues. The germline V and J ends were trimmed by 7 bases and 3 bases, with 9 bases remaining between them. Per germline, CDR1 SEHNR and CDR2 FQNEAQ (reference sequence). Clones were sequenced by immunoSEQ multiplex PCR, and TCRdb holds only the in-frame ones, with some missing. Of 100,000 to 150,000 clones listed, about 96% are singletons. For this clone: Its target is unknown.

The specimen was PBMCs. The chain uses TRBV7-9 and TRBJ1-2, with D possibly matching TRBD1 (5 bases). This TCR derives from a man between 18 and 29 years old in good health and CMV-seronegative. The CDR3 coding sequence is TGTGCCAGCACACAGGCCGACTATGGCTACACCTTC. Encoded protein: CASTQADYGYTF.